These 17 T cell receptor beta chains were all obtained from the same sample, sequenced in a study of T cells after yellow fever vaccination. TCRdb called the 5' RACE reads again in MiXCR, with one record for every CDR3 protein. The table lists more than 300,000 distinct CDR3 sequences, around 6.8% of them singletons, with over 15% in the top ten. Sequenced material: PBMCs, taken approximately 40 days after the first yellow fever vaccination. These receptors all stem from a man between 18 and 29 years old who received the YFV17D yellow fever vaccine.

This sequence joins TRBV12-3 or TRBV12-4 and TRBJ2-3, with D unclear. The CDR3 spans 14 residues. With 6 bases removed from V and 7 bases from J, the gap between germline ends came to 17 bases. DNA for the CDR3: TGTGCCAGCAGAGACTCAACCCTGAGGAATACGCAGTATTTT. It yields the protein CASRDSTLRNTQYF.

For the CDR3, the DNA is TGTGCCATCAGTGAGGGGACAGCAAACCATGGCTACACCTTC. This translates into CAISEGTANHGYTF. This chain connects TRBV10-3 to TRBJ1-2; 7 bases align to TRBD1. J gave up 6 bases and V 2 bases, and 6 bases lay outside the gene matches. CDR3 length: 14 amino acids. The V gene's germline CDR1 is ENHRY and CDR2 SYGVKD.

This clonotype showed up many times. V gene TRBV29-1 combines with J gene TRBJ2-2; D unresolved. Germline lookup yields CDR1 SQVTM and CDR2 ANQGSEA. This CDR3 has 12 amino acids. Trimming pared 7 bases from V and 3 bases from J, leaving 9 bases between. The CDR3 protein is CSAGWDTGELFF. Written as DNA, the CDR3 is TGCAGCGCCGGGTGGGACACCGGGGAGCTGTTTTTT.

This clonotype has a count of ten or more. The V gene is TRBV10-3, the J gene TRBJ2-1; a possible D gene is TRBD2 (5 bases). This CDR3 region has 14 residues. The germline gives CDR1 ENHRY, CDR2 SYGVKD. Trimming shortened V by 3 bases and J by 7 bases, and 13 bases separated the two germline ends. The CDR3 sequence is CAISDSQRRNEQFF. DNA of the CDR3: TGTGCCATCAGTGATTCCCAACGGAGGAATGAGCAGTTCTTC.

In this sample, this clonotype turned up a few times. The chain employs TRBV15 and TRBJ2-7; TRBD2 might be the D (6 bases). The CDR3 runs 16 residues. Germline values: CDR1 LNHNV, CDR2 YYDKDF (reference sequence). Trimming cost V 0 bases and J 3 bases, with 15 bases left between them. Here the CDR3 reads CATSRDRGGIYYEQYF. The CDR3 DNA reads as TGTGCCACCAGCAGAGATCGCGGCGGGATCTACTACGAGCAGTACTTC.

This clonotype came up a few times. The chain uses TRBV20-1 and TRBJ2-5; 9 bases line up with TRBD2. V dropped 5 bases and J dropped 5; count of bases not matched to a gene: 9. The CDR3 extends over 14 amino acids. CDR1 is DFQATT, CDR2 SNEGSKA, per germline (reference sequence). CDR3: CSAQWRGGRETQYF. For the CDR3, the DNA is TGCAGTGCTCAGTGGCGGGGGGGCCGGGAGACCCAGTACTTC.

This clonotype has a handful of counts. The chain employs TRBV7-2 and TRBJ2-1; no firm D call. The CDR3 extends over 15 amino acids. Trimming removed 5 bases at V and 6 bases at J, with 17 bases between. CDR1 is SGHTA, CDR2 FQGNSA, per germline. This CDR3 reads CASSPPLTFRNEQFF. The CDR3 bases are TGTGCCAGCAGCCCCCCCCTGACTTTCCGCAATGAGCAGTTCTTC.

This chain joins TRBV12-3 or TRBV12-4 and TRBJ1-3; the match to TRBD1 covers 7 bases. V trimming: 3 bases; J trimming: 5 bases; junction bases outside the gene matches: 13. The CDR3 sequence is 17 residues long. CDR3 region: CASSFSLPDRVRNTIYF. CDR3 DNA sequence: TGTGCCAGCAGTTTCTCCCTACCAGACAGGGTTAGAAACACCATATATTTT.

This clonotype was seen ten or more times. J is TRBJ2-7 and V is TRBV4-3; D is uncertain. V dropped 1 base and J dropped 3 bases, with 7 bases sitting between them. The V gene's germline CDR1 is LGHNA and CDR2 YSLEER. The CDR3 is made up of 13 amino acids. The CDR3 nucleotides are TGCGCCAGCAGCCAAGCTCCAGGCTACGAGCAGTACTTC. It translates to CASSQAPGYEQYF.

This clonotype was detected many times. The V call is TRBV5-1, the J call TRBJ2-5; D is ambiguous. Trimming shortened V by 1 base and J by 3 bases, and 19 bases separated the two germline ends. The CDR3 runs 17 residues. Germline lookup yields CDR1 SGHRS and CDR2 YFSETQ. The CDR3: CASSLNPGPRREETQYF. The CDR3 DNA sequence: TGCGCCAGCAGCTTGAATCCGGGTCCCCGTCGGGAAGAGACCCAGTACTTC.

The CDR3 spells CASSPGRYMNTEAFF. CDR3 in DNA: TGTGCCAGCAGCCCGGGACGGTACATGAACACTGAAGCTTTCTTT. This chain uses TRBV27 with TRBJ1-1; maybe TRBD1 (5 bases). Deletions cut 6 bases from V and 0 bases from J, with 14 bases between. The CDR3 runs 15 residues. The germline CDR1 and CDR2 sequences are MNHEY and SMNVEV (reference sequence).

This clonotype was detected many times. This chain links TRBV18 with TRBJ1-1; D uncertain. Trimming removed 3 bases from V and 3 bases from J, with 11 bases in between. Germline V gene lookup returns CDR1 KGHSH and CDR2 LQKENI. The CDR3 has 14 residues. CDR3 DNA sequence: TGTGCCAGCTCACCCCTCAAGATAGACACTGAAGCTTTCTTT. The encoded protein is CASSPLKIDTEAFF. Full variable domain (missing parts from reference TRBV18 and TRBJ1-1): NAGVMQNPRHLVRRRGQEARLRCSPMKGHSHVYWYRQLPEEGLKFMVYLQKENIIDESGMPKERFSAEFPKEGPSILRIQQVVRGDSAAYFCASSPLKIDTEAFFGQGTRLTVV.

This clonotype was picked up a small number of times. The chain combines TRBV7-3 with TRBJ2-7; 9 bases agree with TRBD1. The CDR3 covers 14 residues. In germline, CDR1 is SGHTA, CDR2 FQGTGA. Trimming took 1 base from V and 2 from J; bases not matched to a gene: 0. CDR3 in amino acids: CASSLNRGPYEQYF. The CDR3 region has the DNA TGTGCCAGCAGCTTAAACAGGGGGCCCTACGAGCAGTACTTC.

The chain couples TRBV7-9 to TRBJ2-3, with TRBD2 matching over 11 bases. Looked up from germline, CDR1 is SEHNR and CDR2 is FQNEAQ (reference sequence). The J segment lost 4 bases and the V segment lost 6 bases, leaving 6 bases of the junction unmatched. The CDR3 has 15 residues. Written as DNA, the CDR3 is TGTGCCAGCAGGCCGACTAGCGGGGTATCAGATACGCAGTATTTT. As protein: CASRPTSGVSDTQYF.

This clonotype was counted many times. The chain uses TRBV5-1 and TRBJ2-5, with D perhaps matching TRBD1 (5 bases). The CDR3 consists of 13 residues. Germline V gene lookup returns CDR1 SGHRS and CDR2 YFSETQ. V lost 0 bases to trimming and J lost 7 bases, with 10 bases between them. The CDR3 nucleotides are TGCGCCAGCAGCTTGGACCTGCAGGGGACCCAGTACTTC. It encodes CASSLDLQGTQYF.

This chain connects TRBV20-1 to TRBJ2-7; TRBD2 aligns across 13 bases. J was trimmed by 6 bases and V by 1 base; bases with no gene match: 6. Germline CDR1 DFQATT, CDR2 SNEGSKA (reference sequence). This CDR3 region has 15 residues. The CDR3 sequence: CSARGPGLAGTEQYV. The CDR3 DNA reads TGCAGTGCTAGAGGACCGGGACTAGCGGGGACCGAGCAGTACGTC.

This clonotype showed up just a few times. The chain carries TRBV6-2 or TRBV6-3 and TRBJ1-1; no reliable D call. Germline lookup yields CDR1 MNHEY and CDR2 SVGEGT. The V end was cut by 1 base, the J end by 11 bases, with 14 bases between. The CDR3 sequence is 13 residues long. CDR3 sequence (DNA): TGTGCCAGCAGTTACTTTCCATTACTGGGCGCTTTCTTT. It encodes CASSYFPLLGAFF.